The rows below give T cell receptor beta chains drawn from one sample of a study of cytomegalovirus exposure and HLA in healthy donors. TCRdb's table, derived via immunoSEQ multiplex PCR, lists solely in-frame clones and lacks some. The sample yields more than 250,000 clones, about nine tenths seen once. Sequenced sample: PBMCs. These receptors originate from a woman aged 25 to 39 in good health and CMV-seropositive. The CDR3 runs from the conserved cysteine through the conserved F or W. The D gene is left open where the match is weak. The size field is filled for only some rows; it gives once, few, many or a size class.

abundance: .; j_gene: TRBJ2-3; d_gene: .; v_gene: TRBV5-1; CDR3nt: TGCGCCAGCAGCTTGCTTCCTGGGAGCACAGATACGCAGTATTTT; CDR3aa: CASSLLPGSTDTQYF
abundance: .; j_gene: TRBJ2-7; d_gene: TRBD2; v_gene: TRBV4-3; CDR3nt: TGCGCCAGCAGCCAAGCGGGGGGCTCCTACGAGCAGTACTTC; CDR3aa: CASSQAGGSYEQYF
abundance: few; j_gene: TRBJ1-6; d_gene: .; v_gene: TRBV19; CDR3nt: TGTGCCAGTAGTATCGCTGGACAAGGCTCATCACCCCTCCACTTT; CDR3aa: CASSIAGQGSSPLHF
abundance: .; j_gene: TRBJ1-5; d_gene: .; v_gene: TRBV15; CDR3nt: TGTGCCACCAGCAGAGGAAATGGTCAGCCCCAGCATTTT; CDR3aa: CATSRGNGQPQHF
abundance: .; j_gene: TRBJ2-1; d_gene: TRBD2; v_gene: TRBV4-3; CDR3nt: TGCGCCAGCAGCATCAGCGGGAGGCAGGGTGAGCAGTTCTTC; CDR3aa: CASSISGRQGEQFF
abundance: .; j_gene: TRBJ2-7; d_gene: .; v_gene: TRBV2; CDR3nt: TGTGCCAGCAGAGACAGACAGCCCTCCTACGAGCAGTACTTC; CDR3aa: CASRDRQPSYEQYF
abundance: .; j_gene: TRBJ2-7; d_gene: .; v_gene: TRBV6-1; CDR3nt: TGTGCCAGCGTCAGCCTTACCTACGAGCAGTACTTC; CDR3aa: CASVSLTYEQYF
abundance: few; j_gene: TRBJ1-2; d_gene: .; v_gene: TRBV27; CDR3nt: TGTGCCAGCAGTTTTGGAGCTAACTATGGCTACACCTTC; CDR3aa: CASSFGANYGYTF
abundance: .; j_gene: TRBJ2-3; d_gene: .; v_gene: TRBV28; CDR3nt: TGTGCCAGCAGTTATATTACCCTGACTAGCACAGATACGCAGTATTTT; CDR3aa: CASSYITLTSTDTQYF
abundance: .; j_gene: TRBJ2-5; d_gene: TRBD1; v_gene: TRBV7-8; CDR3nt: TGTGCCAGCAGTAAAAATCCGGGACAGGGACAAGAGACCCAGTACTTC; CDR3aa: CASSKNPGQGQETQYF
abundance: .; j_gene: TRBJ1-3; d_gene: .; v_gene: TRBV5-6; CDR3nt: TGTGCCAGCAGCTTGACACTGCTCTCTGGAAACACCATATATTTT; CDR3aa: CASSLTLLSGNTIYF
abundance: .; j_gene: TRBJ1-5; d_gene: .; v_gene: TRBV27; CDR3nt: TGTGCCAGCAGTTTATCTGGGGCAGGCAAGAATCAGCCCCAGCATTTT; CDR3aa: CASSLSGAGKNQPQHF
abundance: .; j_gene: TRBJ2-2; d_gene: .; v_gene: TRBV27; CDR3nt: TGTGCCAGCAGTTTAGTGAGGGAAACCGGGGAGCTGTTTTTT; CDR3aa: CASSLVRETGELFF
abundance: .; j_gene: TRBJ1-3; d_gene: .; v_gene: TRBV25-1; CDR3nt: TGTGCCAGCAGTGAACAGACTACCTCTGGAAACACCATATATTTT; CDR3aa: CASSEQTTSGNTIYF